What follows describes a single T cell receptor (beta chain). The antigen remains undetermined. Systemic immunosuppression or a history of autoimmune disease excluded patients. The data were produced by immunoSEQ multiplex PCR, yet TCRdb's version contains in-frame clones alone and is incomplete. The repertoire holds about 48,000 clones, with roughly 83% as singletons. CDR1 and CDR2 from the germline V gene are SGHTA and FQGNSA. The germline V and J ends were trimmed by 6 bases and 11 bases, with 22 bases remaining between them. CDR3 length: 14 residues. The sample belongs to a study of OX40 agonist ivuxolimab in advanced cancers. Looking at the study overall: Dose-escalation patients had hepatocellular carcinoma, melanoma, renal cell or head and neck cancer. Broader study findings: At 0.1 to 3.0 mg/kg and by week 6, clonal expansion occurred in CD4+ and CD8+ blood T cells.

The J gene is TRBJ1-1, the V gene TRBV7-2; D remains unclear. Here the sequenced sample was CD4+ or CD8+ T cells sorted from blood, taken in a trial of the OX40 agonist ivuxolimab. The sequence was collected from an adult with an advanced solid tumor such as melanoma, head and neck, liver or kidney cancer. CDR3 in amino acids: CASRSPGPVGSAFF. DNA for the CDR3: TGTGCCAGCAGATCCCCGGGCCCGGTGGGCTCGGCTTTCTTT.